This T cell receptor (beta chain) was found in a study of cytomegalovirus exposure and HLA in healthy donors. Across the whole study: Inside one of the first data releases sat around 85 million unique TCRs taken from HLA-typed donors.

PCR amplification relied on 60 Vbeta primers (plus 13 Jbeta primers). This table comes from immunoSEQ multiplex PCR, and its TCRdb copy is limited to in-frame clones, with some not included. The sample consists of approximately 150,000 clones, about 80% of them appearing once. The V gene's germline CDR1 is MNHNS and CDR2 SASEGT. V was cut by 7 bases and J by 3 bases, with 16 bases left in between. This CDR3 contains 15 residues. This chain joins TRBV6-1 and TRBJ1-5; weak D call: TRBD1 (6 bases). The TCR originated in a man between 25 and 39 years old in good health and CMV-seropositive. The sample consisted of PBMCs. CDR3 region: CASNTGILDNQPQHF. The CDR3 DNA sequence: TGTGCCAGCAATACAGGGATTCTCGACAATCAGCCCCAGCATTTT.